The rows below give T cell receptor beta chains drawn from one sample of a study of T-cell memory formation after mild COVID-19. TCRdb analysed the 5' RACE reads with MiXCR anew, one entry per CDR3 protein. The table records some 270,000 distinct CDR3 sequences, approximately 15% of them present only once. The material sequenced was PBMCs or a T cell subset sorted from them (not recorded which). The receptors were sampled from an adult woman who had mild COVID-19 (a few samples of this study predate the infection). Cell type and time point are not known. CDR3s include the opening cysteine and the closing phenylalanine or tryptophan. The order of the fields is CDR3 protein, CDR3 DNA, J gene, clone size, D gene, V gene. The D gene is left open where the match is weak. Some rows have no size entry. The others give once, few or many, or a class for an expanded clone.

CDR3: CASSQALGVQETQYF
DNA: TGTGCCAGCAGCCAAGCTTTGGGGGTTCAAGAGACCCAGTACTTC
J: TRBJ2-5
size: few
D: -
V: TRBV14

CDR3: CASSLFGSLAGPNEQFF
DNA: TGTGCCAGCAGCTTATTCGGCTCACTAGCGGGACCAAATGAGCAGTTCTTC
J: TRBJ2-1
size: many
D: TRBD2
V: TRBV7-9

CDR3: CAISESQWRITGGNTIYF
DNA: TGTGCCATCAGTGAGTCACAGTGGAGGATTACAGGTGGAAACACCATATATTTT
J: TRBJ1-3
size: -
D: -
V: TRBV10-3

CDR3: CASSYSRPNSGANVLTF
DNA: TGTGCCAGCAGTTATTCGAGACCCAACTCTGGGGCCAACGTCCTGACTTTC
J: TRBJ2-6
size: many
D: -
V: TRBV6-5

CDR3: CSVEVVTVHGELFF
DNA: TGCAGCGTTGAAGTAGTGACAGTACACGGGGAGCTGTTTTTT
J: TRBJ2-2
size: -
D: -
V: TRBV29-1

CDR3: CASSLGTNEKLFF
DNA: TGCGCCAGCAGCTTAGGTACTAATGAAAAACTGTTTTTT
J: TRBJ1-4
size: few
D: -
V: TRBV5-1

CDR3: CASSQDELAGAYNEQFF
DNA: TGTGCCAGCAGCCAAGATGAACTAGCGGGGGCCTACAATGAGCAGTTCTTC
J: TRBJ2-1
size: -
D: TRBD2
V: TRBV3-1

CDR3: CASSPMGSSYNEQFF
DNA: TGTGCCAGCAGCCCCATGGGAAGCTCCTACAATGAGCAGTTCTTC
J: TRBJ2-1
size: -
D: -
V: TRBV7-2

CDR3: CASSQGTGIDGYTF
DNA: TGTGCCAGCAGCCAAGGGACAGGGATCGATGGCTACACCTTC
J: TRBJ1-2
size: -
D: TRBD1
V: TRBV4-2

CDR3: CATSHSGGSYNEQFF
DNA: TGTGCCACCAGTCACTCAGGGGGGTCCTACAATGAGCAGTTCTTC
J: TRBJ2-1
size: -
D: -
V: TRBV24-1

CDR3: CASSQDGVAGNEQYF
DNA: TGTGCCAGCAGCCAAGATGGGGTAGCGGGAAACGAGCAGTACTTC
J: TRBJ2-7
size: many
D: TRBD2
V: TRBV4-2

CDR3: CASTDGAGLDTDTQYF
DNA: TGTGCCAGCACCGACGGGGCGGGCTTAGACACAGATACGCAGTATTTT
J: TRBJ2-3
size: -
D: -
V: TRBV6-5

CDR3: CASSLADRSYGYTF
DNA: TGTGCCAGCAGCTTAGCGGACAGATCCTATGGCTACACCTTC
J: TRBJ1-2
size: -
D: -
V: TRBV7-9

CDR3: CAIRRDSTMAEAFF
DNA: TGTGCCATCAGGAGGGACAGTACTATGGCTGAAGCTTTCTTT
J: TRBJ1-1
size: -
D: TRBD1
V: TRBV10-3

CDR3: CASSFRPRDREINYGYTF
DNA: TGTGCCAGCAGCTTTCGCCCACGGGACAGGGAAATTAACTATGGCTACACCTTC
J: TRBJ1-2
size: -
D: TRBD1
V: TRBV5-5

CDR3: CSVLVRLAIQEQFF
DNA: TGCAGCGTGCTAGTGAGACTAGCAATTCAGGAGCAGTTCTTC
J: TRBJ2-1
size: many
D: TRBD2
V: TRBV29-1

CDR3: CASSLRTGEAGELFF
DNA: TGTGCCAGCAGCTTACGCACAGGGGAAGCCGGGGAGCTGTTTTTT
J: TRBJ2-2
size: few
D: TRBD1
V: TRBV11-1

CDR3: CAISVGQREQYF
DNA: TGTGCCATCAGTGTGGGACAACGCGAGCAGTACTTC
J: TRBJ2-7
size: -
D: -
V: TRBV10-3

CDR3: CATSGPSGQDILGGYTF
DNA: TGTGCCACCAGCGGACCCTCGGGACAGGACATATTGGGTGGCTACACCTTC
J: TRBJ1-2
size: -
D: TRBD1
V: TRBV15

CDR3: CASSFSSTGLNSPLHF
DNA: TGTGCCAGCAGTTTTTCATCGACAGGGCTCAATTCACCCCTCCACTTT
J: TRBJ1-6
size: few
D: TRBD1
V: TRBV12-3/TRBV12-4

CDR3: CASSLDRADYGYTF
DNA: TGCGCCAGCAGCTTGGACAGGGCCGACTATGGCTACACCTTC
J: TRBJ1-2
size: -
D: -
V: TRBV5-1

CDR3: CASSLWGRDTEAFF
DNA: TGTGCCAGCAGTTTATGGGGAAGGGACACTGAAGCTTTCTTT
J: TRBJ1-1
size: -
D: -
V: TRBV12-3/TRBV12-4

CDR3: CASSSSSGRLETQYF
DNA: TGTGCCAGCAGCTCCTCTAGCGGGAGGCTTGAGACCCAGTACTTC
J: TRBJ2-5
size: -
D: TRBD2
V: TRBV7-2

CDR3: CASSQVLFGRGPTGNEQFF
DNA: TGCGCCAGCAGCCAAGTTTTGTTTGGTCGGGGGCCGACAGGGAATGAGCAGTTCTTC
J: TRBJ2-1
size: many
D: -
V: TRBV4-1

CDR3: CASSEYAGPQHF
DNA: TGTGCCAGCAGCGAATACGCTGGGCCCCAGCATTTT
J: TRBJ1-5
size: many
D: -
V: TRBV5-5

CDR3: CSVERPPGNTIYF
DNA: TGCAGCGTTGAACGGCCGCCTGGAAACACCATATATTTT
J: TRBJ1-3
size: -
D: -
V: TRBV29-1

CDR3: CASSATPGQGSGGIYNEQFF
DNA: TGTGCCAGCAGTGCCACTCCGGGACAGGGTAGCGGTGGGATATACAATGAGCAGTTCTTC
J: TRBJ2-1
size: few
D: TRBD1
V: TRBV25-1

CDR3: CASSLGTGESNQPQHF
DNA: TGTGCCAGCAGTCTAGGGACAGGGGAAAGCAATCAGCCCCAGCATTTT
J: TRBJ1-5
size: -
D: TRBD1
V: TRBV5-5

CDR3: CAWKEGNQPQHF
DNA: TGTGCCTGGAAGGAGGGGAATCAGCCCCAGCATTTT
J: TRBJ1-5
size: few
D: -
V: TRBV30

CDR3: CASSNTGNPYEQYF
DNA: TGCGCCAGCAGCAACACGGGAAACCCCTACGAGCAGTACTTC
J: TRBJ2-7
size: many
D: -
V: TRBV5-1

CDR3: CASSLEGANSNQPQHF
DNA: TGTGCCAGCAGCTTAGAGGGCGCCAATAGCAATCAGCCCCAGCATTTT
J: TRBJ1-5
size: few
D: -
V: TRBV11-2

CDR3: CASSHGGPQETQYF
DNA: TGCGCCAGCAGCCATGGCGGACCGCAAGAGACCCAGTACTTC
J: TRBJ2-5
size: -
D: -
V: TRBV5-1

CDR3: CSAREEQFTDTQYF
DNA: TGCAGTGCTAGAGAGGAACAGTTCACAGATACGCAGTATTTT
J: TRBJ2-3
size: -
D: -
V: TRBV20-1

CDR3: CASSYRDSAYNEQFF
DNA: TGTGCCAGCAGTTACCGGGACTCGGCCTACAATGAGCAGTTCTTC
J: TRBJ2-1
size: few
D: -
V: TRBV6-5

CDR3: CSATPSTSGGTDTQYF
DNA: TGCAGTGCAACCCCCTCAACTAGCGGGGGCACAGATACGCAGTATTTT
J: TRBJ2-3
size: few
D: TRBD2
V: TRBV20-1

CDR3: CASSVTGTNDGYTF
DNA: TGTGCCAGCAGCGTGACCGGGACCAACGATGGCTACACCTTC
J: TRBJ1-2
size: -
D: -
V: TRBV7-9

CDR3: CSAPHGSSYEQYF
DNA: TGCAGTGCTCCCCACGGGAGCTCCTACGAGCAGTACTTC
J: TRBJ2-7
size: -
D: -
V: TRBV20-1